The 20 T cell receptor beta chains below were found in one sample sequenced in a study of shared clonotypes between healthy human individuals. The table came from immunoSEQ multiplex PCR; TCRdb's copy has only in-frame clones and leaves some out. The sample lists some 650,000 clones, roughly 97% occurring once. Material for sequencing was naive CD4+ T cells sorted from blood. The subset denotes: CD45RA+ positively selected. These TCRs come from a woman in her twenties or thirties in good health.

This clone was counted a single time. The rearrangement links TRBV10-3 to TRBJ2-1; D is possibly TRBD2 (5 bases). The germline V and J ends were trimmed by 0 bases and 8 bases, with 5 bases remaining between them. Germline V lookup: CDR1 ENHRY, CDR2 SYGVKD. The length of the CDR3 is 12 residues. The CDR3 DNA sequence: TGTGCCATCAGTGAGTCGCGGGATGAGCAGTTCTTC. Protein sequence: CAISESRDEQFF.

The V call is TRBV18, the J call TRBJ2-1; unclear D gene. The CDR3 spans 13 residues. Germline CDR1 is KGHSH and CDR2 is LQKENI. Trimming cost V 5 bases and J 0 bases, with 5 bases left between them. Written as DNA, the CDR3 is TGTGCCAGCTCATCGAGCTCCTACAATGAGCAGTTCTTC. This gives the protein CASSSSSYNEQFF.

The chain combines TRBV4-1 with TRBJ2-7; TRBD2 is a possible D gene (5 bases). This CDR3 spans 16 amino acids. V lost 2 bases, J lost 0 bases, and 14 bases lay in between. Germline V gene sequence: CDR1 MGHRA, CDR2 YSYEKL. CDR3 in amino acids: CASSQSLGRDSYEQYF. CDR3 coding DNA: TGCGCCAGCAGCCAAAGTCTCGGACGGGACTCCTACGAGCAGTACTTC.

The V call is TRBV6-5, the J call TRBJ2-5; possible D gene TRBD2, 6 bases. V was clipped by 5 bases and J by 7 bases, with 17 bases between them. The CDR3 is made up of 14 amino acids. CDR1 MNHEY and CDR2 SVGAGI come from the germline V gene. DNA for the CDR3: TGTGCCAGCAGTCCGTTCGGCAGCGGGTGGACCCAGTACTTC. This gives the protein CASSPFGSGWTQYF.

The chain couples TRBV6-1 to TRBJ1-5; D remains unclear. Germline lookup yields CDR1 MNHNS and CDR2 SASEGT. The CDR3 has 12 amino acids. Trimming shortened V by 7 bases and J by 1 base, and 5 bases separated the two germline ends. The CDR3 region has the DNA TGTGCCAGCACCAGCAGCAATCAGCCCCAGCATTTT. Translation gives CASTSSNQPQHF.

V gene TRBV7-2 combines with J gene TRBJ2-1; 7 nucleotides align to TRBD2. The V gene's germline CDR1 is SGHTA and CDR2 FQGNSA. This CDR3 spans 17 amino acids. V lost 5 bases and J lost 3; bases outside the gene matches: 13. CDR3 amino acids: CASSELAGSLIYNEQFF. The CDR3 DNA reads TGTGCCAGCAGCGAATTAGCGGGTTCGCTTATCTACAATGAGCAGTTCTTC.

Comment on this clone: The same CDR3 also results from other DNA sequences found in this sample. The CDR3 DNA sequence: TGTGCCAGCTCACCCAGGACTAGCGGGAGCACAGATACGCAGTATTTT. As protein: CASSPRTSGSTDTQYF. This chain connects TRBV18 to TRBJ2-3; 11 bases are a match to TRBD2. The CDR3 sequence is 16 residues long. Germline V CDR1 and CDR2: KGHSH, LQKENI. V was clipped by 3 bases and J by 0 bases; unmatched bases: 2. Looking up the rest from reference TRBV18 and TRBJ2-3 gives the full variable domain: NAGVMQNPRHLVRRRGQEARLRCSPMKGHSHVYWYRQLPEEGLKFMVYLQKENIIDESGMPKERFSAEFPKEGPSILRIQQVVRGDSAAYFCASSPRTSGSTDTQYFGPGTRLTVL.

The chain carries TRBV5-1 and TRBJ1-4; D is undetermined. Germline V gene lookup returns CDR1 SGHRS and CDR2 YFSETQ. V was clipped by 0 bases and J by 1 base, with 7 bases between them. There are 15 residues in the CDR3. The CDR3 sequence: CASSLDWGTNEKLFF. CDR3 nucleotide sequence: TGCGCCAGCAGCTTGGATTGGGGAACTAATGAAAAACTGTTTTTT. The full variable domain, in which reference TRBV5-1 and TRBJ1-4 provide the parts outside the CDR3, is KAGVTQTPRYLIKTRGQQVTLSCSPISGHRSVSWYQQTPGQGLQFLFEYFSETQRNKGNFPGRFSGRQFSNSRSEMNVSTLELGDSALYLCASSLDWGTNEKLFFGSGTQLSVL.

The V call is TRBV28, the J call TRBJ2-6; D perhaps matches TRBD1 (6 bases). The CDR3 covers 15 residues. Germline V gives CDR1 MDHEN, CDR2 SYDVKM. V lost 4 bases and J 0 bases, leaving 7 bases between the germline ends. The CDR3 bases are TGTGCCAGCAGTTCAGGGGCCTCTGGGGCCAACGTCCTGACTTTC. As protein: CASSSGASGANVLTF.

The gene calls are TRBV7-9 and TRBJ1-4, with no clear D. The CDR3 is 13 residues long. CDR1 is SEHNR, CDR2 FQNEAQ, per germline (reference sequence). Deletions cut 2 bases from V and 2 bases from J, with 3 bases between. CDR3 in amino acids: CASSLQTNEKLFF. In DNA form, the CDR3 reads TGTGCCAGCAGCTTACAGACTAATGAAAAACTGTTTTTT.

This chain connects TRBV6-6 to TRBJ2-7, with TRBD2 identical over 10 bases. With 5 bases clipped from V and 0 bases from J, the junction kept 4 bases outside the gene matches. Germline V gene lookup returns CDR1 MNHNY and CDR2 SVGAGI (reference sequence). This CDR3 contains 15 residues. CDR3 amino acids: CASSGLAESSYEQYF. CDR3 nucleotide sequence: TGTGCCAGCAGTGGACTAGCGGAGAGCTCCTACGAGCAGTACTTC.

This chain connects TRBV6-6 to TRBJ2-1; 7 bases are shared with TRBD2. The germline V gene encodes CDR1 MNHNY and CDR2 SVGAGI (reference sequence). After removal of 2 bases from V and 7 bases from J, the junction contained 8 bases not matched to a gene. This CDR3 comprises 15 residues. The CDR3 spells CASSYKRDIRNEQFF. CDR3 coding DNA: TGTGCCAGCAGTTACAAGCGGGATATACGTAATGAGCAGTTCTTC.

V and J are TRBV27 and TRBJ2-5, with TRBD2 matching 9 bases. The J call may be wrong; the DNA end is better matched by TRBJ2-7. Germline lookup yields CDR1 MNHEY and CDR2 SMNVEV (reference sequence). This CDR3 has 16 residues. The CDR3 DNA follows: TGTGCCAGCAGGAAAACTGGACTAGCGACTACCTACGAGCAGTACTTC. Translation gives CASRKTGLATTYEQYF.

V and J are TRBV5-1 and TRBJ1-3, with 12 bases matching TRBD1. The J segment lost 3 bases and the V segment lost 4 bases, leaving 5 bases of the junction unmatched. The CDR3 length is 16 residues. Germline V gene lookup returns CDR1 SGHRS and CDR2 YFSETQ. CDR3 in DNA: TGCGCCAGCAGCACGGGGGACAGGGGGCTTGGAAACACCATATATTTT. It encodes CASSTGDRGLGNTIYF.

The genes are TRBV11-3 and TRBJ2-3; 10 bases fit TRBD2. CDR1 SGHNT and CDR2 YENEEA come from the germline V gene. The ends lost 3 bases at V and 1 base at J; junction bases unmatched: 4. This CDR3 is built from 16 residues. The CDR3 region is CASSLGLAFGTDTQYF. CDR3 DNA: TGTGCCAGCAGCTTGGGACTAGCGTTTGGCACAGATACGCAGTATTTT.

The chain has TRBV5-1 and TRBJ2-5; 13 nucleotides match TRBD2. The CDR3 contains 16 residues. The germline V gene has CDR1 SGHRS and CDR2 YFSETQ. Losses at the gene ends were 1 base for V and 6 bases for J; bases not matched to a gene: 6. The CDR3 is CASSLIRTSGSQTQYF. CDR3 sequence (DNA): TGCGCCAGCAGCTTGATTCGGACTAGCGGGAGTCAGACCCAGTACTTC.

The chain couples TRBV5-6 to TRBJ2-7; TRBD2 agrees at 8 bases. This CDR3 is built from 16 residues. Germline CDR1 is SGHDT and CDR2 is YYEEEE. After removal of 4 bases from V and 2 bases from J, the junction contained 11 bases not matched to a gene. The CDR3 DNA follows: TGTGCCAGCAGCCCGAGGGTCGGGAGGGCCGCCTACGAGCAGTACTTC. It specifies CASSPRVGRAAYEQYF.

The rearrangement links TRBV18 to TRBJ1-3; D perhaps matches TRBD1 (5 bases). Per germline, CDR1 KGHSH and CDR2 LQKENI. CDR3 length: 16 amino acids. V was cut by 0 bases and J by 4 bases, with 13 bases left in between. The CDR3 DNA reads as TGTGCCAGCTCACCACCGGTCAGGGTGCAAGGAAACACCATATATTTT. This translates into CASSPPVRVQGNTIYF.

J is TRBJ1-3 and V is TRBV19, with D hard to call. This CDR3 is 15 amino acids long. The V gene's germline CDR1 is LNHDA and CDR2 SQIVND (reference sequence). V lost 3 bases, J lost 0 bases, and 9 bases lay in between. The CDR3 loop reads CASSIKVYSGNTIYF. CDR3 nucleotides: TGTGCCAGTAGTATTAAGGTCTACTCTGGAAACACCATATATTTT.

This chain links TRBV28 with TRBJ2-4; 10 bases fit TRBD2. CDR1 and CDR2 (germline): MDHEN, SYDVKM. V lost 2 bases, J lost 4 bases, and 8 bases stayed unmatched. CDR3 length: 17 amino acids. CDR3 coding DNA: TGTGCCAGCAGTTTAATAGCGGGAGGCCGGGGAAAAAACATTCAGTACTTC. Its protein product is CASSLIAGGRGKNIQYF.